This T cell receptor beta chain was sequenced for a study of T cells in Graves' hyperthyroidism and ophthalmopathy. The overall study: Peripheral blood was acquired at first diagnosis, ahead of any therapy whatsoever.

This clonotype was counted ten times or more. The CDR3 has 14 amino acids. CDR1 and CDR2 (germline): MDHEN, SYDVKM. Trimming cost V 1 base and J 1 base, with 7 bases left between them. The CDR3 regions of TCR beta were amplified from RNA transcripts. The HTBI primer set was used in a first-round RT-PCR of the TCR CDR3. MiXCR was run by TCRdb on the multiplex PCR reads, yielding one entry per CDR3 protein. The data show 500,000 to 650,000 distinct CDR3 sequences, 12% to 15% seen once. The genes are TRBV28 and TRBJ2-5; no clear D gene. The sequenced sample was blood. This TCR was recovered from a woman between 35 and 50 years old with Graves' hyperthyroidism. The CDR3 DNA is TGTGCCAGCAGTTTATCCTACGCCCAAGAGACCCAGTACTTC. Translating it yields CASSLSYAQETQYF.